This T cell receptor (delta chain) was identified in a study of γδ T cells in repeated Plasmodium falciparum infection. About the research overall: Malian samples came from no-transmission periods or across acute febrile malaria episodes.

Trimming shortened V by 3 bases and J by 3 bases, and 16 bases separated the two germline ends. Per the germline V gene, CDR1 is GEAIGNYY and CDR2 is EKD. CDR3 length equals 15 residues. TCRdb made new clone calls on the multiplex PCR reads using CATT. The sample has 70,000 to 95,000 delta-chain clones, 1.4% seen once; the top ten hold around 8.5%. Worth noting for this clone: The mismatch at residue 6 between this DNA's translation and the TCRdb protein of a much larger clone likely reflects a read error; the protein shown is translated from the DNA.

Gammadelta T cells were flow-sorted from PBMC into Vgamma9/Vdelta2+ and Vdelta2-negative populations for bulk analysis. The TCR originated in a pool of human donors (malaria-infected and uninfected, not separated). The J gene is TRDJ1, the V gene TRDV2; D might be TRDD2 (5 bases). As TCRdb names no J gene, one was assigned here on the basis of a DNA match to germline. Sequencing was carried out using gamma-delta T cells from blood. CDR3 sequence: CACDPQLLRADKLIF. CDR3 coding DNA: TGTGCCTGTGACCCTCAACTCCTAAGGGCCGATAAACTCATCTTT.